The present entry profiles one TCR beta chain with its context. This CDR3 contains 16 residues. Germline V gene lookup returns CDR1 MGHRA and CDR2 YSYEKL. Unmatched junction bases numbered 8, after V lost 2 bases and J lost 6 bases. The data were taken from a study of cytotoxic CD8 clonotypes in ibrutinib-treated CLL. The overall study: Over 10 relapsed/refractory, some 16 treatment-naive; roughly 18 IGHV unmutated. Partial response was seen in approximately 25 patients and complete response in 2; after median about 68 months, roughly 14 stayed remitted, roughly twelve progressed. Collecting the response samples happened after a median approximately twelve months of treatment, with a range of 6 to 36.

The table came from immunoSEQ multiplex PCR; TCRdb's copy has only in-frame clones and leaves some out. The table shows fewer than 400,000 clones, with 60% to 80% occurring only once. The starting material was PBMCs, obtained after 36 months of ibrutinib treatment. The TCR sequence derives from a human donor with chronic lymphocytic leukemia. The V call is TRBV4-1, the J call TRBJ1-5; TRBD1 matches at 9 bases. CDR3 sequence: CASSQPTGGRFQPQHF. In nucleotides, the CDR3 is TGCGCCAGCAGCCAACCGACAGGGGGAAGGTTTCAGCCCCAGCATTTT.